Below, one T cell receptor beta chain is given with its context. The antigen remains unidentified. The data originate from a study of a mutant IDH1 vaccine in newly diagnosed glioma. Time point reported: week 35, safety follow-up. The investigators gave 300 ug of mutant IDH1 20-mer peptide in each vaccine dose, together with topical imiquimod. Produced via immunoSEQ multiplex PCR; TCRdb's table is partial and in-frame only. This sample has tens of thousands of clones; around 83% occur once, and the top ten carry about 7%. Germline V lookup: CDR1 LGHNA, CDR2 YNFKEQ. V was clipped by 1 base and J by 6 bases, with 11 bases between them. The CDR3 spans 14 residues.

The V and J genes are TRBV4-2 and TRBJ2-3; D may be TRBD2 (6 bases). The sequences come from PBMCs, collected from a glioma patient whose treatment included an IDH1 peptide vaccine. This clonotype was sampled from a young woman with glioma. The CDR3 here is CASSQAGGGDTQYF. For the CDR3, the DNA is TGTGCCAGCAGCCAAGCCGGCGGAGGGGATACGCAGTATTTT.